One and the same sample provided the 32 T cell receptor beta chains below, sequenced in a study of tissue T cells after allogeneic stem cell transplantation. Sample time point: mouse harvest day 14 after allogeneic transplant. Each mouse received 10^7 T-cell-depleted marrow cells plus 10^6 splenic CD5+ T cells by tail vein. Generated by immunoSEQ multiplex PCR, the TCRdb table keeps only in-frame clones and is missing some. The table shows about 6,800 clones, with around 37% occurring only once. Sequencing was performed on skin. Receptors were obtained from a female BALB/c mouse given C57BL/6 T cells with graft-versus-host disease after an allogeneic hematopoietic cell transplant.

This clone has a handful of counts. The germline and genes are mouse ones. Coverage ceases 1 residue before the CDR3 finishes, and the germline J gene fills in the end. The chain carries TRBV29 and TRBJ2-1; TRBD1 aligns across 12 bases. This CDR3 comprises 13 residues. The V gene's germline CDR1 is MSHET and CDR2 SYDVDS. V lost 8 bases to trimming and J lost 6 bases; unmatched junction nucleotides: 2. CDR3 residues: CASGTGGSAEQFF. The sequenced CDR3 bases are TGTGCTAGCGGGACAGGGGGCTCTGCTGAGCAGTTC.

Comment on this clone: The genes are named according to mouse. CDR3 region: CASSDERGLYAEQFF. The sequenced part of the CDR3 DNA is TGTGCCAGCAGTGATGAGAGGGGGCTTTATGCTGAGCAGTTC. The V call is TRBV13-3, the J call TRBJ2-1; possibly TRBD1 for D (7 bases). With the read ending 1 residue before the CDR3 end, the germline J gene is used to fill in that end. Trimming pared 0 bases from V and 4 bases from J, leaving 11 bases between. Germline loops: CDR1 NNHDY, CDR2 SYVADS. The CDR3 is made up of 15 amino acids.

Concerning this clone: These gene names are mouse names. The read falls 1 residue short of the CDR3 end, and the missing part is taken from the germline J gene. J is TRBJ2-4 and V is TRBV19, with D possibly matching TRBD2 (8 bases). The V gene lost 0 bases and the J gene lost 0 bases, with 14 bases spanning the gap. The length of the CDR3 is 17 residues. Germline V gives CDR1 FNHDT, CDR2 SITEND (reference sequence). CDR3 residues: CASSIAGGGLSQNTLYF. The CDR3 DNA, read in part, is TGTGCCAGCAGTATAGCAGGGGGGGGCCTCAGTCAAAACACCTTGTAC.

This clone showed up just a few times. Gene names follow the mouse nomenclature. The CDR3 end is not reached by the read, which stops 1 residue before it; the germline J gene fills it in. V is TRBV26 and J is TRBJ1-1, with D possibly being TRBD1 (6 bases). V shed 6 bases and J shed 1 base, with 9 bases lying between them. This CDR3 has 13 amino acids. Per germline, CDR1 KGHPV and CDR2 FQNQEV (reference sequence). The CDR3 bases that were read are TGTGCCAGCAGCACGGGACAAAACACAGAAGTCTTC. It yields the protein CASSTGQNTEVF. The full-length CDR3 reads as CASSTGQNTEVFF.

On this clone: Mouse gene names and germline throughout. The CDR3 end lies 1 residue beyond the end of the read and is filled in from the germline J gene. The V and J genes are TRBV12-2 and TRBJ2-5, with 7 bases aligning to TRBD2. CDR3 length equals 15 residues. The germline V gene has CDR1 SGHLS and CDR2 HYDKME. V was clipped by 0 bases and J by 4 bases; unmatched bases: 6. The CDR3 bases that were read are TGTGCCAGCTCTCTCGAACCCTGGGGGAAAGACACCCAGTAC. Its protein product is CASSLEPWGKDTQY. The full CDR3 protein is CASSLEPWGKDTQYF.

This clone was observed a handful of times. The gene symbols are mouse symbols. The sequenced fragment ends 1 residue before the CDR3 boundary, so the rest is inferred from the germline J gene. The chain employs TRBV26 and TRBJ2-7; 8 bases are shared with TRBD1. In germline, CDR1 is KGHPV, CDR2 FQNQEV (reference sequence). The V and J ends lost 1 base and 6 bases, in that order; junction bases with no gene match: 2. This CDR3 is built from 13 residues. The sequenced part of the CDR3 DNA is TGTGCCAGCAGTCTGTTAGACAGGGGTGAACAGTAC. Amino acid sequence: CASSLLDRGEQY. The CDR3 as a whole reads CASSLLDRGEQYF.

Turning to this clone: Germline and genes here are mouse. The CDR3 is cut off 1 residue early in the read; its end comes from the germline J gene. The J gene is TRBJ2-7, the V gene TRBV13-3, with D tentatively TRBD1 (5 bases). There are 11 residues in the CDR3. The V end lost 2 bases, the J end lost 6 bases, and 6 bases lay between the germline ends. Germline CDR1 is NNHDY and CDR2 is SYVADS. The CDR3 spells CASSDRVEQYF. The part of the CDR3 DNA that was read is TGTGCCAGCAGTGACAGGGTTGAACAGTAC.

This clone is medium-sized (0.01 to 0.1%) in the sample. The gene symbols are mouse symbols. The read halts 1 residue ahead of the CDR3 end, with the missing end drawn from the germline J gene. The chain joins TRBV23 to TRBJ2-7. Looked up from germline, CDR1 is KGHTA and CDR2 is FQNQQP. CDR3 length equals 13 residues. CDR3 bases read: TGCTCCAGCAGTGCGAGGAGCTCCTATGAACAGTAC. Its translation: CSSSARSSYEQY. The full CDR3 is CSSSARSSYEQYF.

Note on this clone: Each gene name is a mouse one. The CDR3 extends 1 residue past the end of the read, so its final part is completed from the germline J gene. The rearrangement joins TRBV16 to TRBJ2-3; D is undetermined. Germline lookup yields CDR1 SGHSA and CDR2 FRNQAP. The V gene lost 3 bases and the J gene lost 0 bases, with 7 bases spanning the gap. The CDR3 extends over 14 amino acids. The CDR3 reads CASSFLGSAETLYF. The CDR3 DNA, read in part, is TGTGCAAGCAGCTTTTTGGGAAGTGCAGAAACGCTGTAT.

By share, this clone ranks as medium-sized. Gene names denote mouse genes. The DNA read from the CDR3 is TGCACCTGCAGTGCAGAATCGGGATTCCAAGACACCCAGTAC. It is translated as CTCSAESGFQDTQY. The whole CDR3 is CTCSAESGFQDTQYF. The chain couples TRBV1 to TRBJ2-5; no definite D call. The read ends 1 residue early relative to the CDR3; the germline J gene fills the gap. The germline V gene has CDR1 NSQYPW and CDR2 LRSPGD (reference sequence). The CDR3 spans 15 residues. The ends were cut back, 0 bases at V and 2 bases at J, with 9 bases in the middle.

As concerns this clone: Gene names and germline refer to mouse. The sequenced CDR3 bases are TGTGCCAGCAGCCCGGGCCTTAGTCAAAACACCTTGTAC. Its translation is CASSPGLSQNTLY. The full CDR3 sequence reads CASSPGLSQNTLYF. The chain carries TRBV3 and TRBJ2-4, with D uncertain. The read is 1 residue too short to cover the CDR3 end, so that end is filled in from the germline J gene. Trimming took 5 bases from V and 0 from J, leaving 9 bases between them. Germline V gene lookup returns CDR1 SNHLY and CDR2 FYNGKV (reference sequence). There are 14 residues in the CDR3.

This clone has more than one count but fewer than ten. Gene labels here are mouse ones. The observed sequence ends 1 residue before the CDR3 terminus, with the missing tail filled in from the germline J gene. J is TRBJ2-2 and V is TRBV24, with a tentative D call TRBD1 (6 bases). The germline V gene encodes CDR1 KGHTA and CDR2 FRNEEI. V was shortened by 9 bases and J by 3 bases, with 8 bases between the two germline ends. CDR3 length: 12 residues. This CDR3 is CARQGDTGQLYF. Partial CDR3 DNA: TGTGCCAGACAGGGAGACACCGGGCAGCTCTAC.

Notes on this clone: Gene names refer to mouse genes. Read sequence stops 1 residue before the CDR3 end, and the germline J gene provides the missing end. V gene TRBV13-3 combines with J gene TRBJ2-4; 7 positions agree with TRBD2. V dropped 2 bases and J dropped 0; count of bases not matched to a gene: 3. Germline lookup yields CDR1 NNHDY and CDR2 SYVADS. The CDR3 is 15 residues long. The CDR3 here is CASSDPGGSQNTLYF. The CDR3 DNA, read in part, is TGTGCCAGCAGTGACCCTGGGGGTAGTCAAAACACCTTGTAC.

In its sample, this clone ranks as medium-sized. The germline and genes are mouse ones. Read data end 1 residue before the CDR3 end; the end is taken from the germline J gene. The chain is built from TRBV26 and TRBJ2-5, with D unresolved. The CDR3 runs 13 residues. Germline lookup yields CDR1 KGHPV and CDR2 FQNQEV (reference sequence). The V and J ends lost 3 bases and 0 bases respectively, with 4 bases between them. CDR3 sequence reads: CASSLQNQDTQYF. The DNA read from the CDR3 is TGTGCCAGCAGTCTACAGAACCAAGACACCCAGTAC.

This clone was counted only a few times. Gene names and germline match the mouse. The read halts 1 residue ahead of the CDR3 end, with the missing end drawn from the germline J gene. The chain is built from TRBV4 and TRBJ2-1; 9 bases fit TRBD2. The V gene's germline CDR1 is LGHDT and CDR2 YNNKQL (reference sequence). This CDR3 comprises 15 residues. With 5 bases clipped from V and 6 bases from J, the junction kept 8 bases outside the gene matches. The CDR3 sequence is CASSPGLGWVAEQFF. CDR3 bases read: TGTGCCAGCAGCCCGGGACTGGGATGGGTTGCTGAGCAGTTC.

For this clone: Genes and germline come from the mouse. The CDR3 is cut off 1 residue early in the read; its end comes from the germline J gene. The rearrangement links TRBV23 to TRBJ2-7; the listed D gene, TRBD1, was not tested against the DNA. The CDR3 consists of 13 residues. Germline CDR1 reads KGHTA; CDR2 reads FQNQQP. The CDR3 protein is CSSSQSTAYEQYF. CDR3 bases read: TGCTCCAGCAGTCAATCGACAGCCTATGAACAGTAC.

With respect to this clone: These gene names are mouse names. Read coverage stops 1 residue before the CDR3 terminus; the germline J gene supplies the remainder. V is TRBV5 and J is TRBJ2-5, with TRBD2 as a possible D gene (6 bases). V lost 0 bases, J lost 2 bases, and 6 bases lay in between. Looked up from germline, CDR1 is LGHNA and CDR2 is YNLKQL (reference sequence). This CDR3 region has 14 residues. CDR3 DNA (partial): TGTGCCAGCAGCCAAGACTGGGGCCAAGACACCCAGTAC. Protein: CASSQDWGQDTQY. The CDR3 in full is CASSQDWGQDTQYF.

Only a few counts were recorded for this clone. Mouse germline and gene names are used. The read comes to an end 1 residue before the CDR3 does, leaving the germline J gene to fill in the end. The chain is built from TRBV31 and TRBJ2-2; a weak D match, TRBD1 (5 bases). Trimming took off 2 bases at V and 1 base at J, with 8 bases between the two ends. This CDR3 has 14 residues. CDR1 is GKSSPN, CDR2 SITVG, per germline. CDR3 in amino acids: CAWSFGQNTGQLYF. The sequenced part of the CDR3 DNA is TGTGCCTGGAGTTTTGGACAAAACACCGGGCAGCTCTAC.

Worth noting for this clone: Gene names follow the mouse nomenclature. The read terminates 1 residue ahead of where the CDR3 ends, so the germline J gene completes it. V is TRBV19 and J is TRBJ2-7; a weak D match, TRBD1 (6 bases). CDR3 size: 13 residues. Germline V gene data show CDR1 as FNHDT and CDR2 as SITEND (reference sequence). The V end lost 4 bases, the J end lost 3 bases, and 11 bases lay between the germline ends. CDR3 loop: CASSPGQRYEQYF. The sequenced part of the CDR3 DNA is TGTGCCAGCAGTCCAGGACAGCGCTATGAACAGTAC. The full variable domain, with the rest looked up from reference TRBV19 and TRBJ2-7, is GGIITQTPKFLIGQEGQKLTLKCQQNFNHDTMYWYRQDSGKGLRLIYYSITENDLQKGDLSEGYDASREKKSSFSLTVTSAQKNEMAVFLCASSPGQRYEQYFGPGTRLTVL.

As to this clone: Gene names are the mouse ones. Read coverage stops 1 residue before the CDR3 terminus; the germline J gene supplies the remainder. This rearrangement joins TRBV12-1 to TRBJ1-4; possible D gene TRBD1, 5 bases. The germline V gene encodes CDR1 SGHSN and CDR2 HYEKVE. Trimming took 1 base from V and 3 from J, leaving 11 bases between them. The CDR3 runs to 15 residues. CDR3 DNA, as far as it was read: TGTGCCAGCTCTCTAAAAGGGGCGGCCAACGAAAGATTATTT. Its protein is CASSLKGAANERLF. In full, the CDR3 reads CASSLKGAANERLFF.

On this clone: Gene labels here are mouse ones. The observed sequence ends 1 residue before the CDR3 terminus, with the missing tail filled in from the germline J gene. The V call is TRBV26, the J call TRBJ2-2; D gene unclear. This CDR3 is 13 amino acids long. The germline V gene has CDR1 KGHPV and CDR2 FQNQEV (reference sequence). V was pared by 4 bases and J by 3 bases, with 6 bases between. This CDR3 reads CASSPRDTGQLYF. Incomplete CDR3 DNA: TGTGCCAGCAGTCCCCGGGACACCGGGCAGCTCTAC.

Note on this clone: Gene names refer to mouse genes. The CDR3 goes on 1 residue after the read ends, and that part is filled in from the germline J gene. The chain joins TRBV26 to TRBJ1-6; D remains ambiguous. TRBJ1-6 is an ORF, and what it does is uncertain. This CDR3 contains 14 residues. The germline V and J ends were trimmed by 4 bases and 1 base, with 5 bases remaining between them. The germline V gene has CDR1 KGHPV and CDR2 FQNQEV (reference sequence). This chain's CDR3 is CASSPSSYNSPLYF. The DNA read from the CDR3 is TGTGCCAGCAGTCCCTCATCCTATAATTCGCCCCTCTAC.

Note on this clone: Gene names and germline refer to mouse. The CDR3 is cut off 1 residue early in the read; its end comes from the germline J gene. The rearrangement links TRBV23 to TRBJ1-5; no DNA check was done on the table's D call, TRBD1. Germline loops: CDR1 KGHTA, CDR2 FQNQQP. The CDR3 totals 17 residues. CDR3 amino acids: CSSAGTGIFYNNQAPLF. Incomplete CDR3 DNA: TGCTCCAGCGCCGGGACAGGGATCTTTTATAACAACCAGGCTCCGCTT.

Within the sample, this clone is medium-sized. The gene names given are mouse names. The CDR3 protein is CASSLRGSTEVFF. The CDR3 DNA, read in part, is TGTGCCAGCAGCCTCAGGGGATCCACAGAAGTCTTC. This sequence joins TRBV26 and TRBJ1-1, with TRBD1 as a possible D gene (6 bases). The read ends 1 residue shy of where the CDR3 ends; the end is completed using the germline J gene. Between the trimmed V and J ends, which lost 6 bases and 4 bases, there was a span of 12 bases. Germline assignment: CDR1 KGHPV and CDR2 FQNQEV (reference sequence). The CDR3 sequence is 13 residues long.

As regards this clone: Genes and germline come from the mouse. From the germline J gene comes the end of the CDR3, since the read stops 1 residue before it. V usage is TRBV31 and J usage is TRBJ1-4, with 8 positions matching TRBD1. The CDR3 length is 14 residues. V shed 8 bases, J shed 0 bases, and the junction held 5 bases outside the gene matches. Per germline, CDR1 GKSSPN and CDR2 SITVG. Incomplete CDR3 DNA: TGTGCCCCGACAGGGGAGATTTCCAACGAAAGATTATTT. Translated: CAPTGEISNERLF. The CDR3 as a whole reads CAPTGEISNERLFF.

This clone was seen a few times. Germline and genes here are mouse. The read terminates 1 residue ahead of where the CDR3 ends, so the germline J gene completes it. The rearrangement links TRBV16 to TRBJ2-7; D perhaps matches TRBD2 (6 bases). CDR1 and CDR2 from the germline V gene are SGHSA and FRNQAP. V was shortened by 5 bases and J by 4 bases, with 12 bases between the two germline ends. This CDR3 is 13 amino acids long. The sequenced CDR3 bases are TGTGCAAGCAGCCTCCAGACTGGTTATGAACAGTAC. It encodes CASSLQTGYEQY. The full CDR3 sequence reads CASSLQTGYEQYF.

As regards this clone: The gene symbols are mouse symbols. The CDR3 end falls 1 residue outside the read, so it is completed with the germline J gene. V gene TRBV29 combines with J gene TRBJ1-3, with TRBD1 matching 8 bases. Trimming at V came to 5 bases and at J to 0 bases, leaving 9 bases not matched to a gene. Looked up from germline, CDR1 is MSHET and CDR2 is SYDVDS. This CDR3 has 17 residues. The CDR3 region is CASSPWQGASSGNTLYF. Incomplete CDR3 DNA: TGTGCTAGCAGTCCCTGGCAGGGGGCCTCTTCTGGAAATACGCTCTAT.

Of note for this clone: Gene names and germline match the mouse. The read terminates 1 residue before the CDR3 end, so the remaining end is supplied by the germline J gene. The chain carries TRBV31 and TRBJ2-5; D is undetermined. The CDR3 runs 13 residues. V gave up 0 bases and J gave up 5 bases, with 9 bases separating them. The germline gives CDR1 GKSSPN, CDR2 SITVG. The part of the CDR3 DNA that was read is TGTGCCTGGAGTCTAGAGGGCCTAGACACCCAGTAC. It yields the protein CAWSLEGLDTQY. The CDR3 in its entirety is CAWSLEGLDTQYF.

Concerning this clone: All gene names here are mouse names. The read gets to within 1 residue of the CDR3 end, and the germline J gene fills in the rest. The chain recombines TRBV26 with TRBJ2-3; D ambiguous. CDR3 length: 14 amino acids. V was clipped by 5 bases and J by 0 bases, with 9 bases between them. The germline gives CDR1 KGHPV, CDR2 FQNQEV (reference sequence). The CDR3 is CASSSTPSAETLYF. CDR3 DNA, as far as it was read: TGTGCCAGCAGTTCGACACCTAGTGCAGAAACGCTGTAT.

This clone was seen a few times. Genes here carry mouse names. Read data end 1 residue before the CDR3 end; the end is taken from the germline J gene. This sequence joins TRBV26 and TRBJ1-1, with D tentatively TRBD1 (6 bases). CDR3 length equals 11 residues. CDR1 and CDR2 (germline): KGHPV, FQNQEV (reference sequence). V was pared by 4 bases and J by 7 bases, with 7 bases between. CDR3 protein: CASSPDREVFF. CDR3 DNA (partial): TGTGCCAGCAGTCCGGACAGAGAAGTCTTC.

In regard to this clone: The gene names given are mouse names. The sequenced fragment ends 1 residue before the CDR3 boundary, so the rest is inferred from the germline J gene. The chain is built from TRBV12-1 and TRBJ2-4; a weak D match, TRBD2 (6 bases). Germline-derived CDR1 and CDR2 are SGHSN and HYEKVE. There are 14 residues in the CDR3. Trimming left V 1 base short and J 0 bases short, with 7 bases between. Incomplete CDR3 DNA: TGTGCCAGCTCTCTTGGGGGAAGTCAAAACACCTTGTAC. Translating it yields CASSLGGSQNTLY. In full, the CDR3 reads CASSLGGSQNTLYF.

With regard to this clone: Genes here carry mouse names. The CDR3 end falls 1 residue outside the read, so it is completed with the germline J gene. The chain uses TRBV3 and TRBJ2-5; TRBD1 matches at 9 bases. Germline CDR1 and CDR2: SNHLY and FYNGKV (reference sequence). Germline trimming cut 4 bases from V and 5 bases from J; bases unmatched to any gene: 4. The CDR3 loop spans 14 amino acids. The part of the CDR3 DNA that was read is TGTGCCAGCAGCTCACAGGGGGCGCGAGACACCCAGTAC. It codes for CASSSQGARDTQY. The full CDR3 protein is CASSSQGARDTQYF.